This passage covers 5 T cell receptor beta chains from one sample sequenced in a study of CD8+ T cells in alopecia areata. In each case, RNA was isolated and then reverse transcribed into cDNA as the sequencing template. The assay was immunoSEQ multiplex PCR, and TCRdb's table has in-frame clones only and misses some. Seen here are roughly 120,000 clones, 50% to 75% observed once, and the top ten hold approximately 12%. Stated treatment: oral pan-JAK inhibitor, 5-10 mg twice daily. Source: CD8+ T cells sorted from blood, taken at week 24, from a patient treated with tofacitinib. These receptors were obtained from a human donor with alopecia areata.

This clone was seen more than once but under ten times. V and J are TRBV12-5 and TRBJ2-1; TRBD2 is a possible D gene (6 bases). Trimming stripped 6 bases from V and 0 bases from J, with 12 bases between. The CDR3 is 15 amino acids. CDR1 is LGHNT, CDR2 FRNRAP, per germline. The CDR3 sequence: CASGRDFHSYNEQFF. In DNA form, the CDR3 reads TGTGCTAGTGGCCGGGACTTCCACTCCTACAATGAGCAGTTCTTC.

The chain recombines TRBV2 with TRBJ2-7; TRBD1 matches at 7 bases. The ends lost 7 bases at V and 2 bases at J; junction bases unmatched: 8. Germline V gene data show CDR1 as SNHLY and CDR2 as FYNNEI. The CDR3 is 14 residues long. The CDR3 sequence: CASTYRDRPYEQYF. The CDR3 nucleotides are TGTGCCAGCACCTACCGGGACAGACCCTACGAGCAGTACTTC. Full variable domain (missing parts from reference TRBV2 and TRBJ2-7): EPEVTQTPSHQVTQMGQEVILRCVPISNHLYFYWYRQILGQKVEFLVSFYNNEISEKSEIFDDQFSVERPDGSNFTLKIRSTKLEDSAMYFCASTYRDRPYEQYFGPGTRLTVT.

The gene calls are TRBV5-6 and TRBJ1-6; D ambiguous. The germline V and J ends were trimmed by 4 bases and 5 bases, with 10 bases remaining between them. This CDR3 is 14 amino acids long. From germline, CDR1 is SGHDT and CDR2 YYEEEE. CDR3 region: CASSLDVDNSPLHF. The CDR3 bases are TGTGCCAGCAGCCTGGACGTTGATAATTCACCCCTCCACTTT.

This clone has a single count. This sequence joins TRBV9 and TRBJ2-2; tentative D call: TRBD2 (6 bases). Germline assignment: CDR1 SGDLS and CDR2 YYNGEE. The V gene lost 0 bases and the J gene lost 0 bases, with 12 bases spanning the gap. The CDR3 contains 17 residues. CDR3: CASSVEGGPPNTGELFF. CDR3 bases: TGTGCCAGCAGCGTAGAGGGAGGACCGCCGAACACCGGGGAGCTGTTTTTT. The full variable domain, with the rest looked up from reference TRBV9 and TRBJ2-2, is DSGVTQTPKHLITATGQRVTLRCSPRSGDLSVYWYQQSLDQGLQFLIQYYNGEERAKGNILERFSAQQFPDLHSELNLSSLELGDSALYFCASSVEGGPPNTGELFFGEGSRLTVL.

The gene calls are TRBV29-1 and TRBJ1-1, with a tentative D call TRBD1 (6 bases). This CDR3 has 12 residues. The V gene's germline CDR1 is SQVTM and CDR2 ANQGSEA. DNA for the CDR3: TGCAGTGGCAGAGGGGGAAACACTGAAGCTTTCTTT. This gives the protein CSGRGGNTEAFF.